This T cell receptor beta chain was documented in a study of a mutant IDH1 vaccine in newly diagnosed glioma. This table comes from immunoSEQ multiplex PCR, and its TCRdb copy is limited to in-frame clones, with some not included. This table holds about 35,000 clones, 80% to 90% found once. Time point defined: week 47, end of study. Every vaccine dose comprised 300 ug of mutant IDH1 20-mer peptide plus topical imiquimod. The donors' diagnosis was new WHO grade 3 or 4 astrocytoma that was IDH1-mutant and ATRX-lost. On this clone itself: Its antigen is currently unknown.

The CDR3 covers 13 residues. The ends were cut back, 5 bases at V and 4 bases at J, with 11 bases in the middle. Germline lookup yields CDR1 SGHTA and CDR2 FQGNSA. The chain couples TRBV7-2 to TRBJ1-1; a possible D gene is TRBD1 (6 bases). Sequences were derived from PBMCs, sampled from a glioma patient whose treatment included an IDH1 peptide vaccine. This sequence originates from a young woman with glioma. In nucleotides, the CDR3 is TGTGCCAGCAGCGCTCAGGGGTTCACTGAAGCTTTCTTT. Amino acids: CASSAQGFTEAFF. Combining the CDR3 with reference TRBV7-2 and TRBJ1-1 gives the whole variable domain GAGVSQSPSNKVTEKGKDVELRCDPISGHTALYWYRQSLGQGLEFLIYFQGNSAPDKSGLPSDRFSAERTGGSVSTLTIQRTQQEDSAVYLCASSAQGFTEAFFGQGTRLTVV.